A single sample is the source of the 11 T cell receptor beta chains below, sequenced in a study of T cells in AML relapse after transplant. Instead of multiplex PCR, a modified RACE PCR amplified TCR alpha and beta from RNA. TCRdb recomputed calls from the PCR reads with MiXCR, one row per CDR3 protein. This table lists some 86 distinct CDR3 sequences. The starting material was bone marrow, either the whole sample or a sorted T cell fraction (not recorded which), obtained at relapse. Receptors were obtained from a human donor who had a stem cell transplant for acute myeloid leukemia. Some of the T cells might come from the graft donor.

This clonotype was recorded a few times. The CDR3 DNA is TGTGCCTGGAGTGACCAGGGGGTTTACACCGGGGAGCTGTTTTTT. This encodes CAWSDQGVYTGELFF. The chain links TRBV30 to TRBJ2-2, with TRBD1 matching 7 bases. The germline V gene encodes CDR1 GTSNPN and CDR2 SVGIG (reference sequence). V lost 1 base to trimming and J lost 3 bases; unmatched junction nucleotides: 5. This CDR3 contains 15 residues.

To note about this clonotype: Germline and junction disagree at one end, which may indicate a read error. The chain couples TRBV6-1 to TRBJ2-1; 9 positions match TRBD2. CDR1 is MNHNS and CDR2 is SASEGT in the germline V gene. The CDR3 sequence is 16 residues long. The CDR3, as DNA: TGTGCCAGCAGTGCCTGGGAGACTAGCGGATACAATGAGCTGTTCTTC. It codes for CASSAWETSGYNELFF.

The J gene is TRBJ2-1, the V gene TRBV10-3; TRBD1 or TRBD2 may be the D gene (5 bases each). The germline V gene encodes CDR1 ENHRY and CDR2 SYGVKD. This CDR3 has 14 amino acids. V lost 4 bases, J lost 0 bases, and 7 bases lay in between. The CDR3 DNA follows: TGTGCCATCAGTGGGGGGAGCTCCTACAATGAGCAGTTCTTC. Protein sequence: CAISGGSSYNEQFF.

The rearrangement joins TRBV5-1 to TRBJ2-7, with TRBD2 matching over 8 bases. Germline values: CDR1 SGHRS, CDR2 YFSETQ. This CDR3 is 15 amino acids long. Losses at the gene ends were 0 bases for V and 6 bases for J; bases not matched to a gene: 8. The CDR3 is CASSLELAGKGEQYF. DNA of the CDR3: TGCGCCAGCAGCTTGGAGTTAGCGGGAAAAGGCGAGCAGTACTTC.

The J gene is TRBJ2-5, the V gene TRBV9; 10 bases are shared with TRBD1. Unmatched junction bases numbered 4, after V lost 3 bases and J lost 5 bases. Germline V gene lookup returns CDR1 SGDLS and CDR2 YYNGEE. The CDR3 extends over 14 amino acids. The CDR3 DNA reads TGTGCCAGCAGCGGGGGACAGGGGTACGAGACCCAGTACTTC. Encoded protein: CASSGGQGYETQYF.

A single count supports this clonotype. V is TRBV10-3 and J is TRBJ1-2; TRBD1 might be the D (5 bases). CDR3 length: 8 residues. The germline V and J ends were trimmed by 4 bases and 14 bases, with 5 bases remaining between them. Germline V lookup: CDR1 ENHRY, CDR2 SYGVKD. Written as DNA, the CDR3 is TGTGCCATCAGTGGGGGGACCTTC. Its protein is CAISGGTF.

This clonotype has a handful of counts. This chain joins TRBV14 and TRBJ1-6; no definite D call. CDR3 length: 13 amino acids. Germline assignment: CDR1 SGHDN and CDR2 FVKESK. Trimming shortened V by 4 bases and J by 10 bases, and 11 bases separated the two germline ends. The DNA of the CDR3 is TGTGCCAGCAGCCGGCGGTCCGAATCACCCCTCCACTTT. It translates to CASSRRSESPLHF.

CDR3 protein: CASSLAPGQAFF. Written as DNA, the CDR3 is TGTGCCAGCAGCTTAGCGCCGGGGCAAGCTTTCTTT. The chain recombines TRBV7-6 with TRBJ1-1; D is possibly TRBD1 (5 bases). Germline V gene data show CDR1 as SGHVS and CDR2 as FNYEAQ. The CDR3 has 12 amino acids. Trimming left V 0 bases short and J 9 bases short, with 8 bases between. Using reference TRBV7-6 and TRBJ1-1 for the parts outside the CDR3, the full variable domain is GAGVSQSPRYKVTKRGQDVALRCDPISGHVSLYWYRQALGQGPEFLTYFNYEAQQDKSGLPNDRFSAERPEGSISTLTIQRTEQRDSAMYRCASSLAPGQAFFGQGTRLTVV.

This clonotype is categorized as medium-sized (0.01 to 0.1%). The J gene is TRBJ2-1, the V gene TRBV7-6; 9 bases match TRBD1. The CDR3 runs 15 residues. The germline CDR1 and CDR2 sequences are SGHVS and FNYEAQ. J gave up 4 bases and V 6 bases, and 7 bases lay outside the gene matches. CDR3 in amino acids: CASSKGTGPYNEQFF. As DNA, the CDR3 is TGTGCCAGCAGTAAGGGGACAGGGCCGTACAATGAGCAGTTCTTC. The variable domain in full, with the rest retrieved from reference TRBV7-6 and TRBJ2-1, is GAGVSQSPRYKVTKRGQDVALRCDPISGHVSLYWYRQALGQGPEFLTYFNYEAQQDKSGLPNDRFSAERPEGSISTLTIQRTEQRDSAMYRCASSKGTGPYNEQFFGPGTRLTVL.

This chain links TRBV4-3 with TRBJ2-3, with no clear D. Trimming shortened V by 3 bases and J by 4 bases, and 14 bases separated the two germline ends. This CDR3 has 15 amino acids. Germline CDR1 LGHNA, CDR2 YSLEER. CDR3 in DNA: TGCGCCAGCAGCCATGACAAGACCGGCGCAGATACGCAGTATTTT. Its protein is CASSHDKTGADTQYF.

In its sample, this clonotype ranks as medium-sized. V gene TRBV6-1 combines with J gene TRBJ2-6, with D perhaps TRBD1 (5 bases). The V and J ends lost 6 bases and 0 bases respectively, with 6 bases between them. CDR1 MNHNS and CDR2 SASEGT come from the germline V gene. The CDR3 totals 14 residues. The CDR3 DNA sequence: TGTGCCAGCAGGACAGACTCTGGGGCCAACGTCCTGACTTTC. It specifies CASRTDSGANVLTF.